Listed here are 7 T cell receptor beta chains from one sample, sequenced in a study of OX40 agonist ivuxolimab in advanced cancers. Library construction relied on the immunoSEQ multiplex PCR assay. The immuneACCESS repertoire file appears here via TCRdb, limited to in-frame rearrangements. These files lack a portion of the clones; in checked studies, under half of the deficit traces to unresolved V genes, and the cause of the others is not known. In all, the sample holds some 80,000 clones, and more than 90% of those were seen once. The top ten hold 4% to 5.5% of the sample. Here the sequenced sample was CD4+ or CD8+ T cells sorted from blood, taken in a trial of the OX40 agonist ivuxolimab. Receptor source: an adult with an advanced solid tumor such as melanoma, head and neck, liver or kidney cancer.

This clone was detected only once. The rearrangement joins TRBV5-4 to TRBJ2-5; 12 bases match TRBD2. V shed 4 bases, J shed 5 bases, and the junction held 6 bases outside the gene matches. Germline lookup yields CDR1 SGHNT and CDR2 YYREEE (reference sequence). This CDR3 spans 15 amino acids. CDR3 sequence reads: CASSPSGRALETQYF. The CDR3 DNA reads TGTGCCAGCAGCCCTAGCGGGAGGGCCCTGGAGACCCAGTACTTC.

The gene calls are TRBV7-9 and TRBJ1-4, with 9 bases identical to TRBD1. The CDR3 is 14 residues long. Germline V gene lookup returns CDR1 SEHNR and CDR2 FQNEAQ (reference sequence). Unmatched junction bases numbered 13, after V lost 5 bases and J lost 15 bases. CDR3 sequence reads: CASSPRQGGGRVFF. In DNA, the CDR3 is TGTGCCAGCAGCCCCCGACAGGGGGGTGGGAGGGTGTTTTTT.

The chain joins TRBV10-2 to TRBJ1-4; TRBD1 aligns across 8 bases. Looked up from germline, CDR1 is WSHSY and CDR2 is SAAADI. The junction had 5 bases not matched to a gene; V was cut back by 4 bases and J by 7 bases. The CDR3 spans 14 residues. The CDR3 sequence: CASSADRGGEKLFF. In DNA form, the CDR3 reads TGCGCCAGCAGTGCCGACAGGGGTGGTGAAAAACTGTTTTTT.

In the case of this clone: One end of the junction varies from germline; a read error may be responsible. This chain links TRBV19 with TRBJ1-1, with D perhaps TRBD1 (6 bases). CDR1 and CDR2 (germline): LNHDA, SQIVND (reference sequence). The CDR3 totals 14 residues. The CDR3 DNA sequence: TGTGCCAGCCTTATCTACGCCGGTCAGGGGACGCCCTCCTTT. This sequence encodes CASLIYAGQGTPSF.

The chain uses TRBV15 and TRBJ2-4; D is ambiguous. The germline gives CDR1 LNHNV, CDR2 YYDKDF (reference sequence). Trimming took 3 bases from V and 0 from J, leaving 9 bases between them. The CDR3 has 15 amino acids. The CDR3 sequence is CATSSPGVAKNIQYF. In DNA, the CDR3 is TGTGCCACCAGCAGCCCAGGAGTAGCCAAAAACATTCAGTACTTC.

V and J are TRBV7-9 and TRBJ1-1, with unresolved D. Trimming pared 2 bases from V and 5 bases from J, leaving 3 bases between. CDR1 and CDR2 (germline): SEHNR, FQNEAQ (reference sequence). The CDR3 has 11 amino acids. CDR3 region: CASSLKTEAFF. As DNA, the CDR3 is TGTGCCAGCAGCTTAAAGACTGAAGCTTTCTTT. Full variable domain (outside the CDR3, taken from reference TRBV7-9 and TRBJ1-1): DTGVSQNPRHKITKRGQNVTFRCDPISEHNRLYWYRQTLGQGPEFLTYFQNEAQLEKSRLLSDRFSAERPKGSFSTLEIQRTEQGDSAMYLCASSLKTEAFFGQGTRLTVV.

This chain uses TRBV5-6 with TRBJ2-5; D call uncertain. The CDR3 length is 13 residues. Trimming removed 2 bases from V and 3 bases from J, with 8 bases in between. The germline V gene encodes CDR1 SGHDT and CDR2 YYEEEE. The CDR3 DNA is TGTGCCAGCAGCTTCTACAGAAAAGAGACCCAGTACTTC. The encoded protein is CASSFYRKETQYF. Filled out from reference TRBV5-6 and TRBJ2-5, the complete variable domain reads DAGVTQSPTHLIKTRGQQVTLRCSPKSGHDTVSWYQQALGQGPQFIFQYYEEEERQRGNFPDRFSGHQFPNYSSELNVNALLLGDSALYLCASSFYRKETQYFGPGTRLLVL.